This TCR beta chain was recorded in a study of STAT3 mutations in large granular lymphocyte leukemia (dated by TCRdb to about 2019). Some background on the complete study: Canonical activating STAT3 mutations were detected in roughly half of the longitudinally sequenced T-LGLL patients. Over half of the T-LGLL patients were given one or more immunosuppressive therapy regimens, and less than 45% of those treated had a hematologic response. Patients with T-cell large granular lymphocyte leukemia underwent serial deep sequencing of TCRbeta CDR3 and STAT3 to reconstruct clonal hierarchy and dynamics. Fewer than 20 representative T-LGLL cases were selected from an initial cohort of a few hundred LGL patients for longitudinal TCRbeta and STAT3 sequencing. A couple of patients with natural killer LGL leukemia were also sequenced longitudinally as controls within the study. Each patient was sequenced at an average of roughly 3.7 time points, ranging from 2 to 8 samplings.

This clone occurred a few times. Its antigen target is currently unknown. No much larger clonotype is one base removed from it; base qualities were not supplied. The paper as a whole reports these results and caveats: In several patients, dominant TCR clone burden exceeded STAT3 mutant burden, suggesting STAT3 mutation arose secondarily within a pre-expanded clone. Variable intervals between samplings and differing treatment regimens complicated linking therapy response to changes in TCR clonal burden. Persisting codominant clonotypes in some patients meant a small but highly pathogenic clone may have been missed. TCR clonotype switching after therapy was observed in 6 of 18 patients, and all newly emerging clones were found to be STAT3 wild type. Because no samples were available when a clone first appeared, clonal expansion had to be inferred from samplings taken at other points. At least one immunodominant TCRbeta clonotype was present in every T-LGLL patient, and multiple immunodominant subclonotypes appeared in about half of the T-LGLL patients.

CDR3 length: 20 amino acids, cysteine to phenylalanine. Only the CDR3 DNA stays, 60 bases, in frame from base 1. CDR1 GTSNPN and CDR2 SVGIG are derived from the germline V gene (reference sequence). V is trimmed back by 1 base and J by 4 bases, and the junction contains 20 bases that no gene match accounts for. DNA was extracted from blood mononuclear cells, and the same DNA was used for both TCR and STAT3 sequencing. An Illumina MiSeq was used to sequence the TCRbeta libraries, yielding an average of roughly 41,000 productive templates per sample. The immunoSEQ assay, which uses multiplex PCR amplification, was used to generate TCRbeta CDR3 libraries. As for how the authors treated the data: Repertoire diversity was computed as previously defined, with values near 0 indicating extremely monoclonal samples. The table comes from immuneACCESS by way of TCRdb, which keeps in-frame sequences with V and J called. Part of the clones is missing from these tables; in studies checked, under half for an unresolved V gene and the rest for unknown reasons. That table is the source of V, J and clone size, and D and trimming were worked out from the DNA. Within this sample are over 6,000 clones, with approximately 35% of them counted one time only. The ten largest account for over 15% of the sample.

The V gene is TRBV30 and the J gene is TRBJ2-1, and TRBD2 aligns with 9 junction nucleotides. The sequenced material came from peripheral blood mononuclear cells. The TCR sequence derives from a woman in her 40s with T-cell large granular lymphocyte leukemia. Some clones in this sample may be carry-over from other donors' samples. The age is the age at diagnosis. The CDR3: CAWSALAPVRAGGPYNEQFF. DNA sequence: TGTGCCTGGAGTGCCCTGGCCCCTGTTCGAGCGGGGGGACCTTACAATGAGCAGTTCTTC.